Presented here are 22 T cell receptor beta chains from one specimen sequenced in a study of CD8 T cells in Susac syndrome. When the RNA was reverse transcribed, random hexamers were used with an input of about 0.45 to 1 ug. TCRdb re-called the immunoSEQ multiplex PCR reads through MiXCR, storing one row per CDR3 protein. This sample has about 130,000 distinct CDR3 sequences; about 95% occur once, and the top ten carry 0.18%. Sequenced: CD8+ T cells from PBMCs. The receptors stem from a human donor with Susac syndrome.

This chain joins TRBV7-6 and TRBJ2-1; D is uncertain. This CDR3 region has 16 residues. From germline, CDR1 is SGHVS and CDR2 FNYEAQ. V was pared by 1 base and J by 0 bases, with 10 bases between. CDR3: CASSLVSQSSYNEQFF. The CDR3 DNA sequence: TGTGCCAGCAGCTTAGTCAGCCAGAGCTCCTACAATGAGCAGTTCTTC. The full variable domain, with the rest looked up from reference TRBV7-6 and TRBJ2-1, is GAGVSQSPRYKVTKRGQDVALRCDPISGHVSLYWYRQALGQGPEFLTYFNYEAQQDKSGLPNDRFSAERPEGSISTLTIQRTEQRDSAMYRCASSLVSQSSYNEQFFGPGTRLTVL.

The genes are TRBV5-6 and TRBJ1-1, with TRBD1 identical over 7 bases. The germline V gene encodes CDR1 SGHDT and CDR2 YYEEEE. J gave up 4 bases and V 0 bases, and 3 bases lay outside the gene matches. The CDR3 has 14 amino acids. CDR3 bases: TGTGCCAGCAGCTTGGGCTCAGGGGGCACTGAAGCTTTCTTT. As protein: CASSLGSGGTEAFF.

The J gene is TRBJ2-7, the V gene TRBV4-2; no clear D gene. Germline assignment: CDR1 LGHNA and CDR2 YNFKEQ. The V gene lost 0 bases and the J gene lost 3 bases, with 21 bases spanning the gap. The CDR3 is 18 amino acids. CDR3 sequence (DNA): TGTGCCAGCAGCCAAGATGTGGGTGCGGCGGAGATGTACTACGAGCAGTACTTC. The encoded protein is CASSQDVGAAEMYYEQYF.

The V and J genes are TRBV5-1 and TRBJ2-1; TRBD1 agrees at 9 bases. The junction had 1 base not matched to a gene; V was cut back by 2 bases and J by 7 bases. The CDR3 extends over 13 amino acids. Germline V gene sequence: CDR1 SGHRS, CDR2 YFSETQ. The CDR3 bases are TGCGCCAGCAGCTTTGGGACAGGGAATGAGCAGTTCTTC. This codes for CASSFGTGNEQFF.

The rearrangement joins TRBV29-1 to TRBJ2-1; D ambiguous. This CDR3 spans 15 amino acids. In germline, CDR1 is SQVTM, CDR2 ANQGSEA. Trimming removed 5 bases from V and 5 bases from J, with 19 bases in between. CDR3 sequence (DNA): TGCAGCGTTAATACCGGGCCGGTTATAAACAATGAGCAGTTCTTC. This translates into CSVNTGPVINNEQFF.

The CDR3 region is CASSIGWDSGANVLTF. CDR3 in DNA: TGTGCCAGTAGTATAGGATGGGACTCTGGGGCCAACGTCCTGACTTTC. The chain employs TRBV19 and TRBJ2-6; unclear D gene. The CDR3 length is 16 residues. Germline CDR1 reads LNHDA; CDR2 reads SQIVND (reference sequence). V lost 1 base to trimming and J lost 0 bases, with 7 bases between them.

The chain is built from TRBV4-1 and TRBJ2-3; 7 positions match TRBD2. The CDR3 spans 17 residues. The J segment lost 2 bases and the V segment lost 0 bases, leaving 8 bases of the junction unmatched. In germline, CDR1 is MGHRA, CDR2 YSYEKL. DNA for the CDR3: TGCGCCAGCAGCCAAGATAGGCGGGAGAATCCCACAGATACGCAGTATTTT. Residues: CASSQDRRENPTDTQYF.

The rearrangement links TRBV5-1 to TRBJ2-7, with 8 bases lining up with TRBD1. Germline trimming cut 0 bases from V and 7 bases from J; bases unmatched to any gene: 9. There are 15 residues in the CDR3. CDR1 and CDR2 from the germline V gene are SGHRS and YFSETQ. The CDR3 loop reads CASSLEQGVFWEQYF. In nucleotides, the CDR3 is TGCGCCAGCAGCTTGGAACAGGGGGTGTTTTGGGAGCAGTACTTC.

V is TRBV5-1 and J is TRBJ2-5; D not certain. The CDR3 extends over 15 amino acids. The ends were cut back, 0 bases at V and 1 base at J, with 10 bases in the middle. Germline V gives CDR1 SGHRS, CDR2 YFSETQ. Here the CDR3 DNA reads TGCGCCAGCAGCTTGGTCGGCGGAAGCCAAGAGACCCAGTACTTC. This gives the protein CASSLVGGSQETQYF.

The J gene is TRBJ1-1, the V gene TRBV20-1; D unclear. The CDR3 has 9 amino acids. V lost 3 bases and J lost 11, with 7 bases in between. Germline V gene data show CDR1 as DFQATT and CDR2 as SNEGSKA (reference sequence). CDR3 sequence: CSASGPAFF. The DNA of the CDR3 is TGCAGTGCTAGTGGTCCCGCTTTCTTT.

The chain uses TRBV5-4 and TRBJ2-2; D is ambiguous. The ends were cut back, 2 bases at V and 0 bases at J, with 11 bases in the middle. The V gene's germline CDR1 is SGHNT and CDR2 YYREEE (reference sequence). There are 16 residues in the CDR3. DNA for the CDR3: TGTGCCAGCAGCTTATCTGGGTTGGCGAACACCGGGGAGCTGTTTTTT. Its translation: CASSLSGLANTGELFF.

J is TRBJ1-2 and V is TRBV7-9, with D possibly matching TRBD1 (5 bases). Looked up from germline, CDR1 is SEHNR and CDR2 is FQNEAQ (reference sequence). Trimming cost V 9 bases and J 1 base, with 18 bases left between them. The CDR3 contains 15 residues. The CDR3 DNA is TGTGCCAGTTTGGAGGGGTCGTCCCTTAACTATGGCTACACCTTC. This sequence encodes CASLEGSSLNYGYTF.

V usage is TRBV20-1 and J usage is TRBJ2-5, with 9 nucleotides matching TRBD2. The germline V gene encodes CDR1 DFQATT and CDR2 SNEGSKA (reference sequence). CDR3 length: 14 amino acids. The trim removed 7 bases at V and 5 bases at J, leaving 11 bases unmatched. This chain's CDR3 is CSGEGGRADETQYF. CDR3 sequence (DNA): TGCAGTGGGGAGGGCGGGAGGGCCGATGAGACCCAGTACTTC.

The chain links TRBV29-1 to TRBJ2-7; D tentatively reads TRBD1 or TRBD2 (5 bases each). Germline loops: CDR1 SQVTM, CDR2 ANQGSEA. The CDR3 length is 10 residues. V lost 4 bases to trimming and J lost 7 bases, with 8 bases between them. DNA for the CDR3: TGCAGCGTTGGGGACCGGGAGCAGTACTTC. Amino acids: CSVGDREQYF.

The rearrangement uses TRBV15 and TRBJ2-3; the match to TRBD2 covers 10 bases. Germline-derived CDR1 and CDR2 are LNHNV and YYDKDF (reference sequence). V shed 3 bases and J 2 bases; nucleotides not matched to a gene: 17. This CDR3 is built from 20 residues. The CDR3 region is CATSSHPRLAGEVLTDTQYF. CDR3 sequence (DNA): TGTGCCACCAGCAGCCATCCTAGGCTAGCGGGAGAGGTCCTCACAGATACGCAGTATTTT.

V usage is TRBV9 and J usage is TRBJ2-1; 8 nucleotides line up with TRBD2. V gave up 3 bases and J gave up 4 bases; unmatched junction bases: 6. This CDR3 is 15 amino acids long. Germline CDR1 and CDR2: SGDLS and YYNGEE. The CDR3 DNA reads as TGTGCCAGCAGCGCCCCTAGCGGGCGTTACAATGAGCAGTTCTTC. This encodes CASSAPSGRYNEQFF.

The V and J genes are TRBV20-1 and TRBJ1-1, with 9 bases fitting TRBD1. This CDR3 has 16 residues. Germline CDR1 reads DFQATT; CDR2 reads SNEGSKA (reference sequence). V was clipped by 0 bases and J by 1 base; unmatched bases: 6. In nucleotides, the CDR3 is TGCAGTGCTAGAGATTTGGGACAGGGTGGGAACACTGAAGCTTTCTTT. Translating it yields CSARDLGQGGNTEAFF.

This chain uses TRBV4-1 with TRBJ2-1, with 7 bases identical to TRBD2. With 1 base clipped from V and 3 bases from J, the junction kept 6 bases outside the gene matches. Germline lookup yields CDR1 MGHRA and CDR2 YSYEKL. The CDR3 runs 16 residues. CDR3 sequence reads: CASSQVASGYYNEQFF. CDR3 in DNA: TGCGCCAGCAGCCAAGTCGCTAGCGGCTACTACAATGAGCAGTTCTTC.

The DNA for the CDR3 is TGCAGTGCTCGCGAAGGTATTAACACTGAAGCTTTCTTT. As protein: CSAREGINTEAFF. The chain links TRBV20-1 to TRBJ1-1; D is uncertain. Between the trimmed V and J ends, which lost 5 bases and 2 bases, there was a span of 12 bases. The CDR3 extends over 13 amino acids. Per the germline V gene, CDR1 is DFQATT and CDR2 is SNEGSKA (reference sequence).

The chain is built from TRBV20-1 and TRBJ2-7, with D unresolved. V lost 3 bases to trimming and J lost 0 bases, with 15 bases between them. Per germline, CDR1 DFQATT and CDR2 SNEGSKA (reference sequence). This CDR3 contains 15 residues. The CDR3 nucleotides read TGCAGTGCTAGTGTAGACTCGATTCCCTCCTACGAGCAGTACTTC. Translation: CSASVDSIPSYEQYF.

This chain links TRBV7-9 with TRBJ1-1; D gene unclear. Germline V gene data show CDR1 as SEHNR and CDR2 as FQNEAQ (reference sequence). V gave up 7 bases and J gave up 10 bases, with 16 bases separating them. The CDR3 has 12 amino acids. The DNA of the CDR3 is TGTGCCAGCACCGGTAGGCGTGGAGGAGCTTTCTTT. Residues: CASTGRRGGAFF.

V and J are TRBV2 and TRBJ2-1; 14 bases align to TRBD2. V lost 10 bases and J lost 7; bases outside the gene matches: 6. The CDR3 covers 14 residues. Germline V gene lookup returns CDR1 SNHLY and CDR2 FYNNEI. CDR3: CAIRLAGGPNEQFF. The DNA of the CDR3 is TGTGCCATCCGACTAGCGGGAGGGCCAAATGAGCAGTTCTTC.